This TCR beta chain was identified in a study of T cell repertoires in cytomegalovirus infection. In the study overall: The study used recently identified HLA-C-restricted and well-studied HLA-B-restricted CMV epitopes. The public TCR beta signatures pointed to both CMV infection and matching HLA type. Study-wide findings and caveats: The response measured ex vivo was dominated by TCR beta clonotypes (HLA-C-restricted and CMV-specific). Summed frequency of public TCR beta families distinguished CMV carriers with the relevant HLA.

TCRdb re-analysed the reads in MiXCR, keeping a single row per CDR3 protein. The table lists about 74,000 distinct CDR3 sequences, around 30% of them singletons. As concerns this clonotype: The antigen is not known.

This CDR3 is 14 amino acids long. V lost 8 bases to trimming and J lost 4 bases, with 14 bases between them. Germline assignment: CDR1 MDHEN and CDR2 SYDVKM. The chain has TRBV28 and TRBJ2-2; D is unresolved. The TCR was taken from a human donor in good health (CMV status not recorded). Some clones in this sample may be carry-over from other donors' samples. This sample comprised CD8+ T cells from cultured PBMCs, obtained from culture after CMV antigen stimulation. For the CDR3, the DNA is TGTGCCAGCCGGCCAGAATTGACCACCGGGGAGCTGTTTTTT. Translated, it gives CASRPELTTGELFF. Drawing the rest from reference TRBV28 and TRBJ2-2, the complete variable domain is DVKVTQSSRYLVKRTGEKVFLECVQDMDHENMFWYRQDPGLGLRLIYFSYDVKMKEKGDIPEGYSVSREKKERFSLILESASTNQTSMYLCASRPELTTGELFFGEGSRLTVL.